This is a list of T cell receptor beta chains from one sample in a study of tumor and adjacent non-tumor tissue in lung cancer. TCRdb ran MiXCR on the multiplex PCR reads and lists one entry per CDR3 protein. Of 90,000 to 100,000 distinct CDR3 sequences in the sample, 80% are singletons; the top ten hold 30%. The sample comprised distant non-tumor lung tissue. The receptors shown here come from a man in his 60s with small cell lung cancer. CDR3s include the opening cysteine and the closing phenylalanine or tryptophan. Fields, in order: CDR3 protein, V gene.

CDR3 protein: CSVGRASGVKDTQYF
V gene: TRBV29-1

CDR3 protein: CASSEAGRTPDTQYF
V gene: TRBV10-1

CDR3 protein: CASTTGISKTGELFF
V gene: TRBV6-5

CDR3 protein: CASSQDFTVEEQLF
V gene: TRBV4-1

CDR3 protein: CSAQNPDFGGNSPLHF
V gene: TRBV20-1

CDR3 protein: CSAQARLTHSYNEQFF
V gene: TRBV20-1

CDR3 protein: CASIIWDRGFLESFF
V gene: TRBV7-9

CDR3 protein: CSGTPMRAYYNEQFF
V gene: TRBV29-1

CDR3 protein: CTANLAGGPNEQFF
V gene: TRBV20-1

CDR3 protein: CARGRGHSEGNTIYF
V gene: TRBV5-4

CDR3 protein: CSVGENSGVNVLSF
V gene: TRBV29-1

CDR3 protein: CSIRLYSNQPQHF
V gene: TRBV6-6

CDR3 protein: CASSLRLVAGTLDTQYF
V gene: TRBV12-3/TRBV12-4

CDR3 protein: CASNQTLSQVEAYF
V gene: TRBV4-1

CDR3 protein: CASSLGGGEWDYTF
V gene: TRBV12-3/TRBV12-4

CDR3 protein: CASIYREGRGELFF
V gene: TRBV6-6

CDR3 protein: CASSESGLAGCGANTQYF
V gene: TRBV10-2

CDR3 protein: CASSSLPAARGTQYF
V gene: TRBV6-6

CDR3 protein: CVSSFLAGGSNEQFF
V gene: TRBV5-4

CDR3 protein: CASSPNRRGKETQYF
V gene: TRBV28

CDR3 protein: CATKSSNQPQHF
V gene: TRBV10-3

CDR3 protein: CASSFGLATKQYF
V gene: TRBV6-5

CDR3 protein: CASSGADQETQLF
V gene: TRBV10-2

CDR3 protein: CAISDPPRGLGEKLFF
V gene: TRBV6-1

CDR3 protein: CAISFVGSAEQFF
V gene: TRBV11-2

CDR3 protein: CANSCSGGVGNEQFF
V gene: TRBV6-5